This T cell receptor (beta chain) was captured by sequencing in a study of blood T cells in healthy people across ages. Study conclusions and caveats: A roughly linear fall in TCR beta diversity per million T cells was seen with increasing age. Naive and antigen-experienced cells could not be conclusively compared, given unsorted PBMCs.

As to this clonotype: As yet, its antigen is unknown.

The CDR3 runs 15 residues. V gave up 1 base and J gave up 4 bases; unmatched junction bases: 3. Germline-derived CDR1 and CDR2 are MNHNS and SASEGT. Sample-barcoded 5' priming and a J-beta primer mix drove a second PCR of roughly 6 to 12 cycles. Each cDNA molecule, via a template-switch adaptor with 12 random nucleotides, was tagged. TCRdb reprocessed the 5' RACE reads with MiXCR, giving one entry per CDR3 protein. The repertoire has some 1.5 million distinct CDR3 sequences, under 30% of them found once; the top ten carry about 7.7%. The rearrangement links TRBV6-1 to TRBJ2-3; 9 nucleotides align to TRBD1. This sequence was found in a woman aged 25 to 39 in good health. Sequencing was done on a sample of blood. The CDR3 reads CASSEGTGAPDTQYF. The CDR3 DNA sequence: TGTGCCAGCAGTGAAGGGACAGGGGCTCCAGATACGCAGTATTTT.